Following are 30 T cell receptor beta chains from one sample sequenced in a study of T cells in Graves' hyperthyroidism and ophthalmopathy. The CDR3 regions of TCR beta were amplified from RNA transcripts. The study used the HTBI primer set for a first-round RT-PCR of the TCR CDR3. One entry per CDR3 protein, called by TCRdb with MiXCR from the multiplex PCR reads. The table has around 720,000 distinct CDR3 sequences, just over 35% seen once. The sequenced material came from blood. The receptors stem from a woman aged 35 to 49 with Graves' hyperthyroidism.

The chain has TRBV20-1 and TRBJ1-2; 9 nucleotides match TRBD1. Germline V gene lookup returns CDR1 DFQATT and CDR2 SNEGSKA (reference sequence). This CDR3 spans 13 amino acids. With V trimmed by 4 bases and J by 4 bases, 4 bases remained unmatched. This CDR3 is CSANRGQSYGYTF. CDR3 nucleotide sequence: TGCAGTGCTAACAGGGGGCAGAGCTATGGCTACACCTTC.

V usage is TRBV5-5 and J usage is TRBJ1-2; D is ambiguous. The V end was cut by 8 bases, the J end by 1 base, with 15 bases between. Germline lookup yields CDR1 SGHKS and CDR2 YYEKEE (reference sequence). The CDR3 is 14 amino acids. The CDR3 protein is CASSPTHGNYGYTF. In nucleotides, the CDR3 is TGTGCCAGTAGCCCGACGCACGGTAACTATGGCTACACCTTC.

This clonotype was counted at least ten times. The chain is built from TRBV15 and TRBJ2-7; D ambiguous. Germline CDR1 reads LNHNV; CDR2 reads YYDKDF (reference sequence). Trimming left V 5 bases short and J 5 bases short, with 10 bases between. This CDR3 has 12 residues. DNA of the CDR3: TGTGCCACCAGCGGAACTCTAGACGAGCAGTACTTC. Residues: CATSGTLDEQYF.

The rearrangement links TRBV9 to TRBJ2-7; D not resolved. Germline V gives CDR1 SGDLS, CDR2 YYNGEE. The CDR3 extends over 15 amino acids. V was shortened by 0 bases and J by 6 bases, with 16 bases between the two germline ends. The CDR3 region has the DNA TGTGCCAGCAGCGTAGCCCGGACCGCTTCGTCCGAGCAGTACTTC. Translating it yields CASSVARTASSEQYF.

The J gene is TRBJ2-6, the V gene TRBV2; the D gene is possibly TRBD2 (5 bases). The CDR3 covers 18 residues. V was trimmed by 11 bases and J by 0 bases, leaving 23 bases between them. The germline CDR1 and CDR2 sequences are SNHLY and FYNNEI. The CDR3 region has the DNA TGTGCCGGAAGAAGAGGACTGTCAAGGAGCTCTGGGGCCAACGTCCTGACTTTC. This encodes CAGRRGLSRSSGANVLTF.

This clonotype was seen at least ten times. The gene calls are TRBV19 and TRBJ1-2; perhaps TRBD1 as D (5 bases). This CDR3 is built from 13 residues. Per the germline V gene, CDR1 is LNHDA and CDR2 is SQIVND (reference sequence). The germline V and J ends were trimmed by 6 bases and 14 bases, with 22 bases remaining between them. The CDR3 DNA reads TGTGCCAGTAGCTCTCGAAGTGAGCGAGGGGAGACCTTC. Encoded protein: CASSSRSERGETF.

The chain joins TRBV12-3 or TRBV12-4 to TRBJ1-2, with 9 bases identical to TRBD1. This CDR3 contains 16 residues. V dropped 5 bases and J dropped 6; count of bases not matched to a gene: 13. The CDR3 sequence: CASSAGTGSLSDGYTF. As DNA, the CDR3 is TGTGCCAGCAGTGCCGGGACAGGGAGTCTGTCCGATGGCTACACCTTC.

V gene TRBV10-1 combines with J gene TRBJ2-7; tentative D call: TRBD1 (5 bases). CDR3 length: 12 amino acids. The germline V and J ends were trimmed by 8 bases and 4 bases, with 12 bases remaining between them. Germline CDR1 WNHNN, CDR2 SYGVQD (reference sequence). The DNA of the CDR3 is TGCGCCAGCGGTGGACATGGTTACGAGCAGTACTTC. It yields the protein CASGGHGYEQYF.

V and J are TRBV9 and TRBJ1-2; D unclear. Germline V gives CDR1 SGDLS, CDR2 YYNGEE. The V end lost 0 bases, the J end lost 4 bases, and 13 bases lay between the germline ends. The CDR3 contains 15 residues. CDR3 DNA sequence: TGTGCCAGCAGCGTAGAAAGGACTAGCACCTATGGCTACACCTTC. Protein sequence: CASSVERTSTYGYTF.

The chain couples TRBV7-2 to TRBJ1-1, with 7 bases that match TRBD1. This CDR3 has 15 residues. Germline V gene lookup returns CDR1 SGHTA and CDR2 FQGNSA. Trimming took 1 base from V and 5 from J; bases not matched to a gene: 7. The CDR3 nucleotides are TGTGCCAGCAGCTTAGGAGACAGGGTACGGACTGAAGCTTTCTTT. Its protein is CASSLGDRVRTEAFF.

The chain couples TRBV5-4 to TRBJ2-7; tentatively, D is TRBD1 (6 bases). This CDR3 comprises 15 residues. Between the trimmed V and J ends, which lost 2 bases and 3 bases, there was a span of 15 bases. Germline CDR1 reads SGHNT; CDR2 reads YYREEE (reference sequence). CDR3 DNA sequence: TGTGCCAGCAGCTTAGGGGGAGCGAGATTCTACGAGCAGTACTTC. Protein: CASSLGGARFYEQYF.

There are a few counts of this clonotype. The chain carries TRBV5-1 and TRBJ1-3; D is possibly TRBD1 (6 bases). The CDR3 has 15 amino acids. The V and J ends lost 4 bases and 2 bases respectively, with 13 bases between them. Germline lookup yields CDR1 SGHRS and CDR2 YFSETQ. CDR3: CASSLDSVAGNTIYF. The CDR3 nucleotides are TGCGCCAGCAGCCTGGACAGTGTTGCTGGAAACACCATATATTTT.

The V and J genes are TRBV20-1 and TRBJ2-1; tentative D call: TRBD1 (6 bases). CDR1 DFQATT and CDR2 SNEGSKA come from the germline V gene (reference sequence). The V and J ends lost 3 bases and 9 bases respectively, with 15 bases between them. This CDR3 comprises 13 residues. The CDR3: CSASPGDESEQFF. The CDR3 region has the DNA TGCAGTGCTAGTCCAGGGGACGAGAGTGAGCAGTTCTTC.

This clonotype showed up many times. The chain is built from TRBV24-1 and TRBJ1-5; the D is unclear. Looked up from germline, CDR1 is KGHDR and CDR2 is SFDVKD. This CDR3 is built from 14 residues. V gave up 2 bases and J gave up 0 bases, with 4 bases separating them. Here the CDR3 DNA reads TGTGCCACCAGTGATTCGAGTAGCAATCAGCCCCAGCATTTT. Protein product: CATSDSSSNQPQHF.

V usage is TRBV9 and J usage is TRBJ1-5; perhaps TRBD1 as D (5 bases). The germline V gene encodes CDR1 SGDLS and CDR2 YYNGEE. The CDR3 length is 16 residues. Trimming took off 4 bases at V and 0 bases at J, with 14 bases between the two ends. This CDR3 reads CASSHPARDSNQPQHF. CDR3 DNA sequence: TGTGCCAGCAGCCACCCCGCCAGGGATAGCAATCAGCCCCAGCATTTT.

V and J are TRBV12-3 or TRBV12-4 and TRBJ1-2, with 7 bases fitting TRBD1. The ends lost 6 bases at V and 3 bases at J; junction bases unmatched: 13. The CDR3 length is 16 residues. The CDR3 bases are TGTGCCAGCAGCCATACGACAGGGCCGGAGGACTATGGCTACACCTTC. This encodes CASSHTTGPEDYGYTF.

The CDR3 bases are TGCAGCGTTGAAAAGGTAGCGGGAGGGCCCAGCGAGCAGTACTTC. Amino acids: CSVEKVAGGPSEQYF. The V gene is TRBV29-1, the J gene TRBJ2-7, with TRBD2 matching over 11 bases. V was pared by 2 bases and J by 6 bases, with 9 bases of the junction left unmatched. CDR3 length equals 15 residues. The germline V gene has CDR1 SQVTM and CDR2 ANQGSEA.

The chain links TRBV7-6 to TRBJ2-5; 16 positions match TRBD2. Trimming at V came to 6 bases and at J to 7 bases, leaving 5 bases not matched to a gene. This CDR3 region has 15 residues. Germline CDR1 and CDR2: SGHVS and FNYEAQ. This CDR3 is CASSGTSGRGGTQYF. The CDR3 DNA reads TGTGCCAGCAGTGGGACTAGCGGGAGGGGGGGGACCCAGTACTTC.

V and J are TRBV5-1 and TRBJ1-2; tentatively, D is TRBD1 (5 bases). The CDR3 has 14 residues. Trimming took 0 bases from V and 4 from J, leaving 10 bases between them. Germline V gene sequence: CDR1 SGHRS, CDR2 YFSETQ. The CDR3 loop reads CASSLGPGAYGYTF. The CDR3 region has the DNA TGCGCCAGCAGCTTGGGACCCGGGGCCTATGGCTACACCTTC.

The DNA of the CDR3 is TGTGCTAGAGGTGGCGGGAATGGAAACACCATATATTTT. Translating it yields CARGGGNGNTIYF. The chain couples TRBV25-1 to TRBJ1-3; D remains unclear. Per the germline V gene, CDR1 is MGHDK and CDR2 is SYGVNS. The CDR3 sequence is 13 residues long.

This rearrangement joins TRBV10-3 to TRBJ2-5; TRBD2 aligns across 11 bases. CDR1 is ENHRY and CDR2 is SYGVKD in the germline V gene. This CDR3 is 16 amino acids long. V was clipped by 3 bases and J by 5 bases; unmatched bases: 8. The CDR3 loop is CAISDGTSGSQETQYF. The CDR3 region has the DNA TGTGCCATCAGTGACGGGACTAGCGGTAGCCAGGAGACCCAGTACTTC.

The gene calls are TRBV4-3 and TRBJ2-7; D tentatively reads TRBD1 or TRBD2 (6 bases each). The germline gives CDR1 LGHNA, CDR2 YSLEER. The CDR3 spans 15 residues. V dropped 0 bases and J dropped 6 bases, with 15 bases sitting between them. As DNA, the CDR3 is TGCGCCAGCAGCCAAGATTTAACGGGGGCGGGCGAGCAGTACTTC. Residues: CASSQDLTGAGEQYF.

This chain links TRBV19 with TRBJ1-5; the D gene is possibly TRBD1 (5 bases). Germline V gives CDR1 LNHDA, CDR2 SQIVND (reference sequence). The CDR3 runs to 15 residues. Trimming shortened V by 3 bases and J by 2 bases, and 11 bases separated the two germline ends. CDR3 DNA sequence: TGTGCCAGTAGTATTTCGCCAGGGCGCAATCAGCCCCAGCATTTT. The encoded protein is CASSISPGRNQPQHF.

This chain links TRBV5-4 with TRBJ2-3, with D perhaps TRBD1 (6 bases). CDR1 and CDR2 (germline): SGHNT, YYREEE (reference sequence). The V end lost 4 bases, the J end lost 0 bases, and 12 bases lay between the germline ends. The CDR3 runs 15 residues. The DNA for the CDR3 is TGTGCCAGCAGCCTACAGGGTCCGAGCACAGATACGCAGTATTTT. This encodes CASSLQGPSTDTQYF.

This clonotype showed up many times. The chain combines TRBV10-3 with TRBJ2-7; possibly TRBD2 for D (6 bases). Germline loops: CDR1 ENHRY, CDR2 SYGVKD. This CDR3 is built from 14 residues. V was cut by 0 bases and J by 5 bases, with 11 bases left in between. CDR3 amino acids: CAISESRSGDEQYF. CDR3 DNA sequence: TGTGCCATCAGTGAGTCGAGATCGGGGGACGAGCAGTACTTC.

This chain links TRBV20-1 with TRBJ1-6; 7 nucleotides match TRBD1. V gave up 3 bases and J gave up 9 bases; unmatched junction bases: 8. Per the germline V gene, CDR1 is DFQATT and CDR2 is SNEGSKA (reference sequence). CDR3 length equals 14 residues. The CDR3 here is CSASNDRATSPLHF. CDR3 sequence (DNA): TGCAGTGCTAGCAACGACAGGGCGACTTCACCCCTCCACTTT.

This rearrangement joins TRBV10-3 to TRBJ1-1, with 7 bases identical to TRBD1. CDR1 and CDR2 (germline): ENHRY, SYGVKD. This CDR3 has 15 amino acids. Trimming at V came to 10 bases and at J to 1 base, leaving 12 bases not matched to a gene. CDR3 bases: TGTGCCAGCCGGAAGGGGGCCATAAAGAACACTGAAGCTTTCTTT. It is translated as CASRKGAIKNTEAFF.

There are a few counts of this clonotype. Written as DNA, the CDR3 is TGTGCCAGCTCACAACTCGCTCGGGAGACCCAGTACTTC. This sequence encodes CASSQLARETQYF. The V call is TRBV18, the J call TRBJ2-5; D remains ambiguous. The CDR3 runs to 13 residues. The germline V and J ends were trimmed by 4 bases and 5 bases, with 11 bases remaining between them. Germline V gives CDR1 KGHSH, CDR2 LQKENI.

The table lists this clonotype with many counts. This sequence joins TRBV10-3 and TRBJ1-6; D unresolved. The V and J ends lost 6 bases and 9 bases respectively, with 18 bases between them. CDR1 ENHRY and CDR2 SYGVKD come from the germline V gene. The CDR3 is 15 amino acids. The CDR3 sequence: CAISGTQEGSSPLHF. DNA of the CDR3: TGTGCCATCAGCGGTACCCAGGAGGGTTCTTCACCCCTCCACTTT.

To note about this clonotype: At one boundary the junction diverges from the germline segment, which might be a read error. This chain connects TRBV20-1 to TRBJ2-7, with D possibly being TRBD2 (6 bases). CDR3 length: 14 amino acids. The germline CDR1 and CDR2 sequences are DFQATT and SNEGSKA (reference sequence). CDR3 nucleotides: TGCAGTGCTAGAGTGATTAAACTAGCCTATGAGCAGTACTTC. Translating gives CSARVIKLAYEQYF.